Sequencing of this T cell receptor (beta chain) was carried out in a study of T cells after yellow fever vaccination. Study context: Preparation used SMART-Seq v4 Ultra Low Input for the low-cell-number fractions.

UMIs were added to TCR cDNA along with a universal primer site when it was made by 5'RACE template switching. TCRdb itself ran the 5' RACE reads through MiXCR, one entry per CDR3 protein. The profile covers hundreds of thousands of distinct CDR3 sequences, with approximately 16% appearing a single time and 17% taken by the ten largest. There are 17 residues in the CDR3. The V gene end was trimmed by 5 bases and the J gene end by 0 bases; junction bases not matched to a gene: 9. Germline V lookup: CDR1 SGHTA, CDR2 FQGNSA. The sample in question was PBMCs, obtained less than 6 days after the first yellow fever vaccination. This TCR was recovered from a man aged 18 to 29 who received the YFV17D yellow fever vaccine. J is TRBJ2-1 and V is TRBV7-2, with 8 positions matching TRBD2. Here the CDR3 reads CASSGGSGTSSYNEQFF. CDR3 nucleotides: TGTGCCAGCAGCGGCGGTAGCGGGACGAGCTCCTACAATGAGCAGTTCTTC.